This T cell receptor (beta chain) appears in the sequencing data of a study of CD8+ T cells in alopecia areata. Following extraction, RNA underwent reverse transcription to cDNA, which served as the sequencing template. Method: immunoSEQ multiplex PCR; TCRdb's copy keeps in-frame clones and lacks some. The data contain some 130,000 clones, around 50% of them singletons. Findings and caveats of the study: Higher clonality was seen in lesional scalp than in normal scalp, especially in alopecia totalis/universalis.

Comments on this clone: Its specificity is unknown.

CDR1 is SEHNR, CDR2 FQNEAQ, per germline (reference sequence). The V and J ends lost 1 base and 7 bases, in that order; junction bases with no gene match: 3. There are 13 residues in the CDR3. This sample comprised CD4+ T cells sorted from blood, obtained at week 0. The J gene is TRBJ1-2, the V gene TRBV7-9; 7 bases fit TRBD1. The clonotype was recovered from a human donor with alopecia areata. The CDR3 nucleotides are TGTGCCAGCAGCTTAGGATACAGGGGTGGCTACACCTTC. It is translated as CASSLGYRGGYTF.